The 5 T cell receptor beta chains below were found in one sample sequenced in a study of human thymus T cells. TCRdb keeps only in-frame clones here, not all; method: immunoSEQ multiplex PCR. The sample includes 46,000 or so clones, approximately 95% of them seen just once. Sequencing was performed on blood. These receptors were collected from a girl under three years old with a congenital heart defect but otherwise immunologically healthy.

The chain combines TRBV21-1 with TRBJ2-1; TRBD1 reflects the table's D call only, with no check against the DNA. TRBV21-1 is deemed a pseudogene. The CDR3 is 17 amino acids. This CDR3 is CASSKPLGGPTDNEQFF. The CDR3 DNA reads TGTGCCAGCAGCAAACCCCTAGGGGGTCCGACAGACAATGAGCAGTTCTTC.

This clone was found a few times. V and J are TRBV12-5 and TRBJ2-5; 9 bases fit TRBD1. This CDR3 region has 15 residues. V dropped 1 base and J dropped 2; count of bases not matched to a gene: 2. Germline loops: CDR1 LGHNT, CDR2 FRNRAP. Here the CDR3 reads CASGLGDREQETQYF. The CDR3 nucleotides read TGTGCTAGTGGTTTGGGGGACAGGGAACAAGAGACCCAGTACTTC.

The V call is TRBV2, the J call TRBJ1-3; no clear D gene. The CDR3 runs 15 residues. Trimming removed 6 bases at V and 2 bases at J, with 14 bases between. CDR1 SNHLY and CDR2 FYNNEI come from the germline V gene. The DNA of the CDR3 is TGTGCCAGCAGGCCACAAGGTTTAGCTGGAAACACCATATATTTT. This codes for CASRPQGLAGNTIYF.

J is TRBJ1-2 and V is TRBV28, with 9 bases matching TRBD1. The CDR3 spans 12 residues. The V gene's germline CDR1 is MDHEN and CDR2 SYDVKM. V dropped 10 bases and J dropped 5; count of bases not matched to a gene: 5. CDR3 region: CATRDRVYGYTF. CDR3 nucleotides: TGTGCCACCCGGGACAGGGTTTATGGCTACACCTTC.

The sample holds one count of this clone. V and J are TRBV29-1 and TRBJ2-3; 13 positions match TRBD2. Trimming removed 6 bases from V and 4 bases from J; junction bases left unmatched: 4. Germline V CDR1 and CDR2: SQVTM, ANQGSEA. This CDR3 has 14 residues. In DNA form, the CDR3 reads TGCAGCGTCCGACTAGCGGGAGGAGCAGATACGCAGTATTTT. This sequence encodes CSVRLAGGADTQYF.